The 24 T cell receptor beta chains given below trace back to one sample, sequenced in a study of blood T cell repertoires in COVID-19. Here immunoSEQ multiplex PCR was the method, and the copy in TCRdb shows in-frame clones only, minus some. The sample yields fewer than 200,000 clones, about 87% seen once. Material: peripheral blood. The origin of the receptors is a woman between 45 and 65 years old with acute or convalescent COVID-19.

This clone was counted once. This sequence joins TRBV3-1 (or the pseudogene TRBV3-2) and TRBJ2-7; 8 bases map to TRBD2. CDR3 length: 14 amino acids. Germline V lookup: CDR1 LGHDT, CDR2 YNNKEL (reference sequence). With 4 bases clipped from V and 3 bases from J, the junction kept 5 bases outside the gene matches. The CDR3 loop is CASSRGLVGYEQYF. The CDR3 DNA follows: TGTGCCAGCAGCCGGGGACTAGTAGGCTACGAGCAGTACTTC.

This clone was recorded only once. The chain combines TRBV7-9 with TRBJ1-1; TRBD1 aligns across 8 bases. CDR1 is SEHNR, CDR2 FQNEAQ, per germline (reference sequence). J was trimmed by 5 bases and V by 5 bases; bases with no gene match: 10. The length of the CDR3 is 15 residues. CDR3 region: CASSTLQGVETEAFF. The CDR3 DNA reads as TGTGCCAGCAGCACTTTACAGGGGGTAGAGACTGAAGCTTTCTTT. Supplemented by reference TRBV7-9 and TRBJ1-1, the full variable domain reads DTGVSQNPRHKITKRGQNVTFRCDPISEHNRLYWYRQTLGQGPEFLTYFQNEAQLEKSRLLSDRFSAERPKGSFSTLEIQRTEQGDSAMYLCASSTLQGVETEAFFGQGTRLTVV.

This clone was counted between two and nine times. The rearrangement uses TRBV5-1 and TRBJ2-7, with 7 bases that match TRBD1. Germline V gene sequence: CDR1 SGHRS, CDR2 YFSETQ. This CDR3 is 16 amino acids long. The junction had 10 bases not matched to a gene; V was cut back by 4 bases and J by 0 bases. CDR3 sequence (DNA): TGCGCCAGCAGCCCACCGGGACAGAGCTTCTCCTACGAGCAGTACTTC. This sequence encodes CASSPPGQSFSYEQYF.

This chain joins TRBV13 and TRBJ2-2, with 11 nucleotides matching TRBD2. Germline V gene lookup returns CDR1 PRHDT and CDR2 FYEKMQ (reference sequence). CDR3 size: 18 residues. J lost 0 bases, V lost 1 base, and 4 bases had no gene match. The CDR3 DNA reads as TGTGCCAGCAGCTTAGTCAGTAGCGGGGGGGCGAACACCGGGGAGCTGTTTTTT. It translates to CASSLVSSGGANTGELFF. The full variable domain, completed using reference TRBV13 and TRBJ2-2, is AAGVIQSPRHLIKEKRETATLKCYPIPRHDTVYWYQQGPGQDPQFLISFYEKMQSDKGSIPDRFSAQQFSDYHSELNMSSLELGDSALYFCASSLVSSGGANTGELFFGEGSRLTVL.

The rearrangement uses TRBV7-9 and TRBJ2-5; no clear D. Germline CDR1 and CDR2: SEHNR and FQNEAQ (reference sequence). The CDR3 is made up of 13 amino acids. The V end was cut by 2 bases, the J end by 2 bases, with 6 bases between. CDR3 sequence: CASSLQTQETQYF. The CDR3 DNA reads TGTGCCAGCAGCTTACAGACACAAGAGACCCAGTACTTC.

V is TRBV7-2 and J is TRBJ1-4, with D possibly matching TRBD1 (6 bases). This CDR3 is built from 14 residues. V lost 5 bases and J lost 10, with 17 bases in between. Germline CDR1 SGHTA, CDR2 FQGNSA. The CDR3 DNA follows: TGTGCCAGCAGCGCAGGCCAGGGGTGGAGAAAACTGTTTTTT. Residues: CASSAGQGWRKLFF.

The rearrangement links TRBV7-8 to TRBJ1-6; D not resolved. CDR3 size: 15 residues. Germline assignment: CDR1 SGHVS and CDR2 FQNEAQ. Trimming stripped 4 bases from V and 8 bases from J, with 15 bases between. CDR3 DNA: TGTGCCAGCAGCTCCCTGAGTAGCAGATATTCACCCCTCCACTTT. This codes for CASSSLSSRYSPLHF. Filled out from reference TRBV7-8 and TRBJ1-6, the complete variable domain reads GAGVSQSPRYKVAKRGQDVALRCDPISGHVSLFWYQQALGQGPEFLTYFQNEAQLDKSGLPSDRFFAERPEGSVSTLKIQRTQQEDSAVYLCASSSLSSRYSPLHFGNGTRLTVT.

This chain connects TRBV30 to TRBJ1-1; a weak D match, TRBD1 (5 bases). Germline V gene sequence: CDR1 GTSNPN, CDR2 SVGIG (reference sequence). This CDR3 region has 12 residues. Trimming stripped 3 bases from V and 4 bases from J, with 9 bases between. The CDR3 loop is CAWRLGPTEAFF. CDR3 nucleotide sequence: TGTGCCTGGAGGTTGGGGCCCACTGAAGCTTTCTTT.

The chain couples TRBV6-1 to TRBJ2-5; D possibly corresponds to TRBD1 (6 bases). Trimming removed 5 bases from V and 3 bases from J, with 10 bases in between. The germline V gene encodes CDR1 MNHNS and CDR2 SASEGT. The CDR3 sequence is 13 residues long. The chain's CDR3 is CASSWAGEETQYF. CDR3 coding DNA: TGTGCCAGCAGTTGGGCAGGGGAAGAGACCCAGTACTTC.

The table lists this clone with a few counts. The J gene is TRBJ1-6, the V gene TRBV15, with TRBD1 matching 7 bases. Trimming cost V 3 bases and J 2 bases; bases outside gene matches: 7. The CDR3 totals 17 residues. Germline V gene data show CDR1 as LNHNV and CDR2 as YYDKDF (reference sequence). CDR3 nucleotides: TGTGCCACCAGCAGGGTGACAGGGAGGACCTATAATTCACCCCTCCACTTT. As protein: CATSRVTGRTYNSPLHF.

This sequence joins TRBV19 and TRBJ1-4, with D possibly matching TRBD1 (6 bases). The CDR3 runs 14 residues. V lost 6 bases and J 8 bases, leaving 16 bases between the germline ends. Germline CDR1 LNHDA, CDR2 SQIVND (reference sequence). DNA of the CDR3: TGTGCCAGTAGAACTCCAGGGGACGGGGAAAAACTGTTTTTT. Protein sequence: CASRTPGDGEKLFF.

The V and J genes are TRBV30 and TRBJ2-1; D remains ambiguous. The CDR3 sequence is 12 residues long. V was shortened by 3 bases and J by 0 bases, with 3 bases between the two germline ends. CDR1 is GTSNPN and CDR2 is SVGIG in the germline V gene (reference sequence). The CDR3 sequence: CAWRLSYNEQFF. DNA of the CDR3: TGTGCCTGGAGACTCTCCTACAATGAGCAGTTCTTC.

V usage is TRBV27 and J usage is TRBJ2-2; 9 nucleotides line up with TRBD2. The V gene's germline CDR1 is MNHEY and CDR2 SMNVEV (reference sequence). The V segment lost 7 bases and the J segment 4 bases; nucleotides outside the gene matches: 4. The CDR3 runs to 14 residues. CDR3 region: CASNAGGTTGELFF. The CDR3 coding sequence is TGTGCCAGCAACGCGGGGGGGACCACCGGGGAGCTGTTTTTT.

V gene TRBV7-3 combines with J gene TRBJ2-5; 13 bases are a match to TRBD2. From germline, CDR1 is SGHTA and CDR2 FQGTGA. The V segment lost 5 bases and the J segment 3 bases; nucleotides outside the gene matches: 3. The length of the CDR3 is 15 residues. CDR3 sequence (DNA): TGTGCCAGCAGCCCTGGACTAGCGGGGGAAGAGACCCAGTACTTC. Protein product: CASSPGLAGEETQYF.

The rearrangement links TRBV4-1 to TRBJ2-7; 8 nucleotides agree with TRBD2. Unmatched junction bases numbered 9, after V lost 0 bases and J lost 2 bases. Germline V lookup: CDR1 MGHRA, CDR2 YSYEKL. This CDR3 is 17 amino acids long. In nucleotides, the CDR3 is TGCGCCAGCAGCCAAGATATGGGGGCGGGGGGCGCCTACGAGCAGTACTTC. Amino acid sequence: CASSQDMGAGGAYEQYF.

The chain joins TRBV6-2 or TRBV6-3 to TRBJ1-5; D remains ambiguous. The germline V gene encodes CDR1 MNHEY and CDR2 SVGEGT. This CDR3 is built from 16 residues. V gave up 0 bases and J gave up 6 bases, with 15 bases separating them. The CDR3 DNA sequence: TGTGCCAGCAGTTACTCGAAGGCAGGATCAAGTCAGCCCCAGCATTTT. Encoded protein: CASSYSKAGSSQPQHF.

The chain employs TRBV9 and TRBJ1-3; weak D call: TRBD1 (6 bases). The V end was cut by 0 bases, the J end by 10 bases, with 14 bases between. This CDR3 comprises 14 residues. The germline V gene encodes CDR1 SGDLS and CDR2 YYNGEE. CDR3 region: CASSVVGGSGTIYF. In DNA form, the CDR3 reads TGTGCCAGCAGCGTAGTTGGGGGCAGTGGGACCATATATTTT.

J is TRBJ1-5 and V is TRBV19; maybe TRBD1 (6 bases). This CDR3 is 14 amino acids long. Trimming shortened V by 1 base and J by 5 bases, and 9 bases separated the two germline ends. CDR1 and CDR2 (germline): LNHDA, SQIVND (reference sequence). CDR3 residues: CASSIGWTDQPQHF. DNA for the CDR3: TGTGCCAGTAGTATAGGGTGGACAGATCAGCCCCAGCATTTT.

V gene TRBV29-1 combines with J gene TRBJ2-1; perhaps TRBD1 as D (5 bases). The germline V gene has CDR1 SQVTM and CDR2 ANQGSEA. Trimming shortened V by 6 bases and J by 0 bases, and 12 bases separated the two germline ends. The CDR3 has 14 residues. The CDR3: CSVGRLYSYNEQFF. The CDR3 bases are TGCAGCGTGGGGCGGCTTTACTCCTACAATGAGCAGTTCTTC.

The genes are TRBV5-1 and TRBJ2-1; D uncertain. The CDR3 has 17 residues. The V end lost 5 bases, the J end lost 5 bases, and 23 bases lay between the germline ends. CDR1 and CDR2 from the germline V gene are SGHRS and YFSETQ. CDR3 sequence: CASSVRFLSTQNNEQFF. The CDR3 DNA follows: TGCGCCAGCAGTGTCCGATTTTTATCAACCCAGAACAATGAGCAGTTCTTC.

As concerns this clone: This sample includes further DNA sequences coding for the same CDR3. The V gene is TRBV7-9, the J gene TRBJ1-2; D possibly corresponds to TRBD1 (6 bases). This CDR3 is built from 12 residues. The germline CDR1 and CDR2 sequences are SEHNR and FQNEAQ (reference sequence). Trimming took 3 bases from V and 4 from J, leaving 6 bases between them. In DNA, the CDR3 is TGTGCCAGCAGCTTGGACAGCTATGGCTACACCTTC. Translated, it gives CASSLDSYGYTF.

The rearrangement joins TRBV19 to TRBJ1-2; TRBD1 matches 9 bases. Trimming removed 6 bases from V and 2 bases from J; junction bases left unmatched: 4. Germline V CDR1 and CDR2: LNHDA, SQIVND (reference sequence). The CDR3 covers 14 residues. The CDR3 loop reads CASSLDRGNYGYTF. CDR3 coding DNA: TGTGCCAGTAGCCTTGACAGGGGGAACTATGGCTACACCTTC.

Here the CDR3 reads CASSPRTVQGQGYGEQYF. The CDR3 DNA reads TGTGCCAGCTCACCACGAACCGTTCAGGGACAGGGGTACGGGGAGCAGTACTTC. The chain has TRBV18 and TRBJ2-7; 10 bases agree with TRBD1. Germline CDR1 KGHSH, CDR2 LQKENI. This CDR3 region has 18 residues. V dropped 1 base and J dropped 7; count of bases not matched to a gene: 16. Combining the CDR3 with reference TRBV18 and TRBJ2-7 gives the whole variable domain NAGVMQNPRHLVRRRGQEARLRCSPMKGHSHVYWYRQLPEEGLKFMVYLQKENIIDESGMPKERFSAEFPKEGPSILRIQQVVRGDSAAYFCASSPRTVQGQGYGEQYFGPGTRLTVT.

J is TRBJ1-1 and V is TRBV10-3; D gene uncertain. This CDR3 contains 11 residues. V was cut by 6 bases and J by 1 base, with 3 bases left in between. Germline V lookup: CDR1 ENHRY, CDR2 SYGVKD. The CDR3: CAISSNTEAFF. The CDR3 bases are TGTGCCATCAGCTCGAACACTGAAGCTTTCTTT.